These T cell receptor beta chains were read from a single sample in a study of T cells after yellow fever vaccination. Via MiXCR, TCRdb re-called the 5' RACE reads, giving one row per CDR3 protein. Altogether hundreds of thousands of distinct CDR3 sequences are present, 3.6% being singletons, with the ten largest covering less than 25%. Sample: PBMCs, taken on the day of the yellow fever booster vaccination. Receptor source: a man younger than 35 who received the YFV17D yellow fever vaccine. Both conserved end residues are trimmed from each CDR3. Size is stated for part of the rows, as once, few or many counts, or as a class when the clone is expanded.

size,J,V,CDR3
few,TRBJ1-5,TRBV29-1,SVGRDIDQPQH
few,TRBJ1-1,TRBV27,ASRQGGGTSYTEAF
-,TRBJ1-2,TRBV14,ASSRSRGAVYGYT
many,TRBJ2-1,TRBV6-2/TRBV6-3,ASRDRGLSYNEQF
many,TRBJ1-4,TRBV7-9,ASSSSANEKLF
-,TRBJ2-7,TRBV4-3,ASSQQTGSLDEQY
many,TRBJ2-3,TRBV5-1,ASSPSGGANTQY
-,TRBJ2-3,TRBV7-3,ASSIRRADTQY
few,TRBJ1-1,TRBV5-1,ASSFSGRNTEAF
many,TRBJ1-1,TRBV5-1,ASSLGAGGTEAF
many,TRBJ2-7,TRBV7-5,ISVPEPSLAGPTGEQY
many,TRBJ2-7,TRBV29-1,SARDGSYEQY
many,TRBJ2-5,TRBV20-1,SGRFSRGETQY
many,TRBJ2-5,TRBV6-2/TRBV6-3,ASSFSETQY
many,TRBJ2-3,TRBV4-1,ASSQVGVVGFPDTQY
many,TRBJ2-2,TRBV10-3,AISDRTNTGELF
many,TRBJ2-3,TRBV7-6,ASSGRTSGVTDTQY
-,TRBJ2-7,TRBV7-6,ASSLQVTNYEQY
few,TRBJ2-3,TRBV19,ASSGPYTSDTQY
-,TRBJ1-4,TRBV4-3,ASSPRTGGTEKLF
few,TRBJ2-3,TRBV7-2,ASSPGSVYTQY
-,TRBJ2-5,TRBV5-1,ASSFLGGKRETQY
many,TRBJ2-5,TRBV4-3,ASSQEYSQETQY
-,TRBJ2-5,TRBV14,ASSLTGGRWETQY
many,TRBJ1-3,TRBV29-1,SAIESSSGNTIY
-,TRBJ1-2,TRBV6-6,ASSYSSGAYYGYT
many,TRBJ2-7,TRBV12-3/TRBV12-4,ASSKRDTTYEQY
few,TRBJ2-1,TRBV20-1,SARDFRGRSNEQF
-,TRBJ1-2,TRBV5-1,ASSLSDHDYGYT
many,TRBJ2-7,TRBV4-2,ASSQVSGQGGTYEQY
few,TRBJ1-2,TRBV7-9,ASRIYPGQGLRGYT
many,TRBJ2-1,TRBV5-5,ASSFDRDEQF
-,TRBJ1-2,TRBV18,ASSPPGQGALTRGYT
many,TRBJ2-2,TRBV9,ASSVDGAGRAGELF
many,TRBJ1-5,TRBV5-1,ASSLVGGNQPQH
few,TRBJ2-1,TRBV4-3,ASSPNPASYNEQF
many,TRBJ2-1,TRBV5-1,ASSGILGLNNEQF
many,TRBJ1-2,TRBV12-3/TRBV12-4,ASSRGSGYT
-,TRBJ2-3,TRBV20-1,SAGTSGGAYTDTQY
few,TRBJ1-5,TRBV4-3,ASSQDPAVNQPQH
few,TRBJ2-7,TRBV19,ATRGQGYEQY
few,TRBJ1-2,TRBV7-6,ASSLEGKANYGYT
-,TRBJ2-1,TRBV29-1,SFSGTGSSEQF
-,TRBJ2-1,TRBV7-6,ASSRLAGGNEQF
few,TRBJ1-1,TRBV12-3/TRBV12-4,ASRSQSNTEAF
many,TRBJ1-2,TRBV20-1,SARFVIPGQGSYGYT
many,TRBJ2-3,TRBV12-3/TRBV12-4,ASSLRLAGTDTQY
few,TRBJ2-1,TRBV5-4,ASSDAGTGDNEQF
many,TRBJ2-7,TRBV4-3,ASSQERTYHEQY
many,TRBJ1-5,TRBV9,ASSVGQGGNQPQH
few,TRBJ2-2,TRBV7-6,ASSPPGTSLTGELF
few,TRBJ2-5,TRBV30,AWLNTGRPNQETQY
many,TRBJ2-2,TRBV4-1,ASSQYSGTGVGELF
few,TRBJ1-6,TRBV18,ASSRTQGAYSPLH
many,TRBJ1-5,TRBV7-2,ASRGTGGQPQH
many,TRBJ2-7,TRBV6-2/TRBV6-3,ASSDRDRPPYEQY
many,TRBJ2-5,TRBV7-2,ASSWTSGGPGETQY
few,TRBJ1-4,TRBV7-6,ASSPSEKLF